The 13 T cell receptor beta chains given below trace back to one sample, sequenced in a study of T cell changes during pregnancy in multiple sclerosis. Repertoires were generated with immunoSEQ multiplex PCR, while TCRdb's copy carries only in-frame clones and drops some. The sample lists about 100,000 clones, about 94% occurring once. This specimen consisted of peripheral blood, obtained after pregnancy. The receptors stem from a female donor with multiple sclerosis, enrolled in a pregnancy study.

This chain links TRBV27 with TRBJ1-2; D perhaps matches TRBD1 (6 bases). This CDR3 is built from 14 residues. Germline lookup yields CDR1 MNHEY and CDR2 SMNVEV (reference sequence). The V end was cut by 6 bases, the J end by 7 bases, with 18 bases between. CDR3 residues: CASRSGAPLAGYTF. The CDR3 nucleotides read TGTGCCAGCAGATCAGGGGCCCCTTTGGCTGGCTACACCTTC.

This rearrangement joins TRBV9 to TRBJ2-7; 7 bases match TRBD1. The trim removed 3 bases at V and 3 bases at J, leaving 3 bases unmatched. The CDR3 length is 13 residues. CDR1 is SGDLS, CDR2 YYNGEE, per germline. The CDR3 spells CASSDGTDYEQYF. CDR3 DNA sequence: TGTGCCAGCAGCGATGGGACAGACTACGAGCAGTACTTC.

The rearrangement uses TRBV7-2 and TRBJ2-5; D may be TRBD2 (5 bases). The CDR3 contains 14 residues. Trimming shortened V by 0 bases and J by 3 bases, and 8 bases separated the two germline ends. Germline V lookup: CDR1 SGHTA, CDR2 FQGNSA. CDR3 nucleotides: TGTGCCAGCAGCTTAGCAGGGAGAAAAGAGACCCAGTACTTC. This sequence encodes CASSLAGRKETQYF.

This clone was recorded once. The chain combines TRBV9 with TRBJ1-4; 9 bases are shared with TRBD1. Germline loops: CDR1 SGDLS, CDR2 YYNGEE. J lost 5 bases, V lost 3 bases, and 2 bases had no gene match. There are 14 residues in the CDR3. CDR3 loop: CASSADRGNEKLFF. CDR3 coding DNA: TGTGCCAGCAGCGCGGACAGGGGAAATGAAAAACTGTTTTTT.

The chain links TRBV11-2 to TRBJ2-7; 9 positions agree with TRBD1. Per the germline V gene, CDR1 is SGHAT and CDR2 is FQNNGV. The V gene end was trimmed by 8 bases and the J gene end by 2 bases; junction bases not matched to a gene: 10. The CDR3 is 15 residues long. The CDR3 region is CASGKTGGPTYEQYF. The DNA of the CDR3 is TGTGCCAGCGGAAAAACAGGGGGCCCTACCTACGAGCAGTACTTC.

The rearrangement joins TRBV14 to TRBJ2-3; a possible D gene is TRBD2 (6 bases). CDR1 is SGHDN, CDR2 FVKESK, per germline. V was cut by 4 bases and J by 2 bases, with 10 bases left in between. CDR3 length: 14 residues. CDR3 protein: CASSRTTITDTQYF. In DNA, the CDR3 is TGTGCCAGCAGCCGGACTACAATCACAGATACGCAGTATTTT.

The rearrangement links TRBV5-1 to TRBJ1-1; the match to TRBD1 covers 7 bases. The CDR3 covers 12 residues. Per the germline V gene, CDR1 is SGHRS and CDR2 is YFSETQ. Trimming cost V 3 bases and J 8 bases; bases outside gene matches: 4. The CDR3 region has the DNA TGCGCCAGCAGCTGGATAGGGGGCGAAGCTTTCTTT. Translation: CASSWIGGEAFF.

This chain joins TRBV7-9 and TRBJ1-1; no clear D. The germline V and J ends were trimmed by 8 bases and 6 bases, with 13 bases remaining between them. The CDR3 has 12 residues. From germline, CDR1 is SEHNR and CDR2 FQNEAQ (reference sequence). CDR3: CASDPKSAEAFF. CDR3 coding DNA: TGTGCCAGCGACCCGAAAAGCGCTGAAGCTTTCTTT.

This chain uses TRBV9 with TRBJ2-7, with D perhaps TRBD1 (5 bases). The CDR3 length is 14 residues. The V end lost 0 bases, the J end lost 4 bases, and 11 bases lay between the germline ends. The germline CDR1 and CDR2 sequences are SGDLS and YYNGEE. For the CDR3, the DNA is TGTGCCAGCAGCGTAGGACAGAGTCCTTACGAGCAGTACTTC. It specifies CASSVGQSPYEQYF.

The chain recombines TRBV7-2 with TRBJ2-1; D ambiguous. The germline V and J ends were trimmed by 1 base and 11 bases, with 12 bases remaining between them. Germline CDR1 and CDR2: SGHTA and FQGNSA. CDR3 length equals 13 residues. The CDR3 loop reads CASSLGPSSQQFF. Here the CDR3 DNA reads TGTGCCAGCAGCTTAGGTCCTTCGTCCCAGCAGTTCTTC.

The chain couples TRBV10-3 to TRBJ2-3, with TRBD1 matching over 8 bases. The CDR3 loop spans 15 amino acids. V trimming: 5 bases; J trimming: 0 bases; junction bases outside the gene matches: 4. Germline values: CDR1 ENHRY, CDR2 SYGVKD. As DNA, the CDR3 is TGTGCCATCAGTCGGACAGGGACTAGCACAGATACGCAGTATTTT. Amino acid sequence: CAISRTGTSTDTQYF.

The V gene is TRBV9, the J gene TRBJ2-7; D is unclear. CDR3 size: 14 residues. Germline-derived CDR1 and CDR2 are SGDLS and YYNGEE. V lost 9 bases and J lost 0, with 16 bases in between. CDR3: CATYPYYSSYEQYF. CDR3 bases: TGTGCCACCTACCCCTATTACAGCTCCTACGAGCAGTACTTC.

This chain connects TRBV10-3 to TRBJ2-7; TRBD2 agrees at 9 bases. The trim removed 4 bases at V and 6 bases at J, leaving 7 bases unmatched. The V gene's germline CDR1 is ENHRY and CDR2 SYGVKD. The CDR3 spans 14 residues. CDR3 sequence reads: CAISGLAGSSEQYF. For the CDR3, the DNA is TGTGCCATCAGTGGGCTAGCGGGATCTAGCGAGCAGTACTTC.